This TCR beta chain was sequenced during a study of blood T cell repertoires in COVID-19. Study-level information: Samples taken during acute and convalescent COVID-19 were collected in the United States, Italy and Spain. T cells, B-cell-depleted T cells, or PBMCs provided the cDNA or gDNA that served as material.

Trimming at V came to 0 bases and at J to 5 bases, leaving 7 bases not matched to a gene. The CDR3 loop spans 16 amino acids. The germline V gene encodes CDR1 SGHNT and CDR2 YYREEE (reference sequence). Study processing details: Scientists estimated how many nucleated cells there were by amplifying reference gene primers. Profiled with immunoSEQ multiplex PCR; TCRdb holds only in-frame clones, not every one. The D gene and trimming were derived from the DNA, and the V and J assignments and clone size from that table. The table lists about 46,000 clones, approximately 83% of them singletons. The sequence was collected from a human donor in a cohort sampled during active COVID-19. The donor label of this sample is uncertain. The rearrangement uses TRBV5-4 and TRBJ2-1, with 8 bases lining up with TRBD2. The source material was peripheral blood. This CDR3 reads CASSLAAGLGDNEQFF. The CDR3, as DNA: TGTGCCAGCAGCTTGGCCGCGGGACTAGGGGACAATGAGCAGTTCTTC.